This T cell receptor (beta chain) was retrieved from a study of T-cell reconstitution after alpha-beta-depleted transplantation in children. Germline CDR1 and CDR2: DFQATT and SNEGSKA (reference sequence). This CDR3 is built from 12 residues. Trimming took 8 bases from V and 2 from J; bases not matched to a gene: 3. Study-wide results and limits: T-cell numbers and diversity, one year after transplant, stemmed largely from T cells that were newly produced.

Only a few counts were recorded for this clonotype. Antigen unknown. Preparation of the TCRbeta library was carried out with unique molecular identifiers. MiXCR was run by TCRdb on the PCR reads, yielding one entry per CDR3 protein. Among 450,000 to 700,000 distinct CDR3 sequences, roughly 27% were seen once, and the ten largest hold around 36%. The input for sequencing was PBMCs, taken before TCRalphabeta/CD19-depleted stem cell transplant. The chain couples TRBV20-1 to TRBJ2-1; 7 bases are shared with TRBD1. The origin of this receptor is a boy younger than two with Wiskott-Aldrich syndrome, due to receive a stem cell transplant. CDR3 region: CSTRGTYNEQFF. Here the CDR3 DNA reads TGCAGTACCAGGGGGACCTACAATGAGCAGTTCTTC.